The sequence of this TCR beta chain was determined in a study of persistence of HIV-infected CD4 T cells. Cells were stimulated nonspecifically with anti-CD3/anti-CD28 magnetic beads. CD4+ T cells upregulating both CD40 ligand and CD69 were sorted as responding cells. Trimming shortened V by 5 bases and J by 0 bases, and 8 bases separated the two germline ends. This CDR3 has 15 amino acids. Germline CDR1 is MNHEY and CDR2 is SMNVEV (reference sequence). Sequencing used immunoSEQ version 4 in survey mode. Data came from immunoSEQ multiplex PCR; TCRdb stores just in-frame clones and leaves some out. The sample has under 45,000 clones; roughly 90% are singletons. In its sample, this clone was seen once. Its antigen is unknown.

The sequence was collected from an adult man with HIV who was CMV-seropositive. This sequence joins TRBV27 and TRBJ2-6; D unresolved. Specimen: CD4+ T cells sorted from PBMCs after approximately 18-hour stimulation, collected from a patient who received antiretroviral therapy. The CDR3 region has the DNA TGTGCCAGCAGTCGTGGCGGCTCTGGGGCCAACGTCCTGACTTTC. The encoded protein is CASSRGGSGANVLTF.